The T cell receptor (beta chain) described here comes from a study of CD8+ T cells in alopecia areata. At the level of the study: For the treated group, dosing was oral tofacitinib at 5 to 10 mg twice daily.

Once RNA had been extracted, it was reverse transcribed into cDNA to act as the sequencing template. Assay: immunoSEQ multiplex PCR; the TCRdb copy retains only in-frame clones and omits some. The repertoire has more than 110,000 clones, roughly four fifths of them found once; the top ten carry roughly 25%. Notes on this clone: Its cognate antigen is unknown.

Treatment reported: oral pan-JAK inhibitor, 5-10 mg twice daily. Study conclusions and caveats: Scalp sample data also include resident alphabeta T cells from normal skin. Tofacitinib significantly decreased scalp clonality and expanded CD8+ clones among top 100. Compared with mice, patients displayed less clear TCR sharing, possibly for HLA-related reasons.

This CDR3 region has 12 residues. Germline V gene sequence: CDR1 SEHNR, CDR2 FQNEAQ (reference sequence). Trimming pared 3 bases from V and 6 bases from J, leaving 8 bases between. The rearrangement joins TRBV7-9 to TRBJ1-2; D is uncertain. The sequence came from a human donor with alopecia areata. The specimen comprised CD8+ T cells sorted from blood, sampled at week 4, from a patient treated with tofacitinib. The CDR3 nucleotides read TGTGCCAGCAGCTTTTCGGGAAATGGCTACACCTTC. Protein sequence: CASSFSGNGYTF.